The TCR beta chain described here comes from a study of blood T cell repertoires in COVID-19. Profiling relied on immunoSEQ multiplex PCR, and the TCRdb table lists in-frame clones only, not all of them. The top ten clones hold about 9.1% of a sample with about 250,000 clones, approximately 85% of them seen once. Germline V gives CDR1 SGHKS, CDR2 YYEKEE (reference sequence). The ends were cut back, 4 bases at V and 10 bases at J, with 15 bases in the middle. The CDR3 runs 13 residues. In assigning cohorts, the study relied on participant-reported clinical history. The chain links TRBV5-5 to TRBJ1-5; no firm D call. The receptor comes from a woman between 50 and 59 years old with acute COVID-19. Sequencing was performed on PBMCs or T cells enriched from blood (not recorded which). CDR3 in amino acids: CASSPDWIGPQHF. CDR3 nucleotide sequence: TGTGCCAGCAGCCCTGACTGGATCGGACCCCAGCATTTT.